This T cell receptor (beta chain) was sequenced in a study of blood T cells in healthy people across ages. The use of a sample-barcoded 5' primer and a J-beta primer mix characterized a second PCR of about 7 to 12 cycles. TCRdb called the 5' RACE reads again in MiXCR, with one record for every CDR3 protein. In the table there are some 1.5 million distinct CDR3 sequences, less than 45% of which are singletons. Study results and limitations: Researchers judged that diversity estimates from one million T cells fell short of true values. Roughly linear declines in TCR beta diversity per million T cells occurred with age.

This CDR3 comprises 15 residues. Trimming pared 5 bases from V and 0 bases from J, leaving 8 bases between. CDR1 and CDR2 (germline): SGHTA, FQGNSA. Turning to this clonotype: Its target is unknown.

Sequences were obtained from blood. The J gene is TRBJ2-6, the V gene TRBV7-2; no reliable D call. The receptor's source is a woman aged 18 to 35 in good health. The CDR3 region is CASSVYFSGANVLTF. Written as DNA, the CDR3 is TGTGCCAGCAGCGTATACTTCTCTGGGGCCAACGTCCTGACTTTC.